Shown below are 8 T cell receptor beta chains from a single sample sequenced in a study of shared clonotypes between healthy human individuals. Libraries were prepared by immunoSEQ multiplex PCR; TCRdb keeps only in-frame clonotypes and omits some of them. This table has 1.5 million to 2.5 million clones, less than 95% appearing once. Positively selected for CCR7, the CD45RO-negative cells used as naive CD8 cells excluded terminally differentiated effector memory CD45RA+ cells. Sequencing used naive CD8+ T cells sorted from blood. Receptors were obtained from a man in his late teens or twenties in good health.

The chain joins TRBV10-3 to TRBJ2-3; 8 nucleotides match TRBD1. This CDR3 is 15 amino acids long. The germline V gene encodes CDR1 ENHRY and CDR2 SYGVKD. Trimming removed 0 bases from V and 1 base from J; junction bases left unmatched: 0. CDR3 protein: CAISESTGGTDTQYF. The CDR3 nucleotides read TGTGCCATCAGTGAGTCGACAGGGGGCACAGATACGCAGTATTTT.

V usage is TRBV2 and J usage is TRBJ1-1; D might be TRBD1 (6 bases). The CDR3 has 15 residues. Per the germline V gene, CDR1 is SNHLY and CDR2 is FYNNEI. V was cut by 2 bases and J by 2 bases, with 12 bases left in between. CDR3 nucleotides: TGTGCCAGCAGTGAAAGGGCCGGGGGCAACACTGAAGCTTTCTTT. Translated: CASSERAGGNTEAFF.

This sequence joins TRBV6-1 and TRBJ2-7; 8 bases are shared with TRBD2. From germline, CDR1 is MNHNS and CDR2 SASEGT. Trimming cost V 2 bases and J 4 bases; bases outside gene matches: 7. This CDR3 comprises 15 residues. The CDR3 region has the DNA TGTGCCAGCAGTGAAAAAGCGGGGGATTTGTACGAGCAGTACTTC. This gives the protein CASSEKAGDLYEQYF.

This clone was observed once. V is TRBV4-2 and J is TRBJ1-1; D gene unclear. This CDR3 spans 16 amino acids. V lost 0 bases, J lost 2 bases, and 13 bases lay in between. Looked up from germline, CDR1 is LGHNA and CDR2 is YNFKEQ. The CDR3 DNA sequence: TGTGCCAGCAGCCAAGAACTTTGGGCGGGCAACACTGAAGCTTTCTTT. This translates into CASSQELWAGNTEAFF.

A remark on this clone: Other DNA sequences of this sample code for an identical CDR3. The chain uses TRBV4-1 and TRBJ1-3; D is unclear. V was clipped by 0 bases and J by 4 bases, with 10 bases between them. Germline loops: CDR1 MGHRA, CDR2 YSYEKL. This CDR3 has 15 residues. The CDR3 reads CASSQDSRVGNTIYF. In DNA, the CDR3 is TGCGCCAGCAGCCAAGATTCGCGAGTGGGAAACACCATATATTTT.

The CDR3 spells CASRWTEIYEQYF. For the CDR3, the DNA is TGTGCCAGCAGATGGACAGAGATCTACGAGCAGTACTTC. The chain has TRBV2 and TRBJ2-7, with D possibly matching TRBD1 (6 bases). From germline, CDR1 is SNHLY and CDR2 FYNNEI. Trimming stripped 6 bases from V and 3 bases from J, with 12 bases between. CDR3 length: 13 residues.

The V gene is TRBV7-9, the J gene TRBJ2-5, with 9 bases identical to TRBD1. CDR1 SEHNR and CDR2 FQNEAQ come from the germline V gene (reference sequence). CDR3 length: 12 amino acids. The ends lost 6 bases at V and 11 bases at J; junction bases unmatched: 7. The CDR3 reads CASSEDRGVQYF. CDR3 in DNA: TGTGCCAGCAGTGAGGACAGGGGCGTTCAGTACTTC.

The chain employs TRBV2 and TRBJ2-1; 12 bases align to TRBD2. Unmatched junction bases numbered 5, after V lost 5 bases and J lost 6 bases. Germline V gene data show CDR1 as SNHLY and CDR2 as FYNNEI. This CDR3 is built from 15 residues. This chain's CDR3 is CASSPSGGAANEQFF. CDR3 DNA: TGTGCCAGCAGTCCTAGCGGGGGGGCCGCCAATGAGCAGTTCTTC.